The 18 T cell receptor beta chains in this list originate from one sample, sequenced in a study of molecular identifiers for immune sequencing clone quantification. TCRdb called the PCR reads again in MiXCR, with one record for every CDR3 protein. The sample has 460,000 or so distinct CDR3 sequences, around 21% seen once. Source material: naive CD8+ T cells from blood, with Jurkat cell RNA spiked in. Subset meaning: FACS-sorted CD8+CD4-CCR7+CD45RA+ naive T cells. The source is a human donor in good health. Some libraries in this study had Jurkat cell RNA spiked in.

The sample holds many counts of this clonotype. The V gene is TRBV29-1, the J gene TRBJ2-5, with D perhaps assigned TRBD1 or TRBD2 (5 bases each). From germline, CDR1 is SQVTM and CDR2 ANQGSEA. There are 14 residues in the CDR3. Trimming shortened V by 7 bases and J by 2 bases, and 17 bases separated the two germline ends. CDR3 bases: TGCAGCGCACTAGGGACCGATAAGCAAGAGACCCAGTACTTC. Amino acid sequence: CSALGTDKQETQYF.

The sample holds many counts of this clonotype. The rearrangement links TRBV13 to TRBJ1-1, with unresolved D. Germline lookup yields CDR1 PRHDT and CDR2 FYEKMQ (reference sequence). V was trimmed by 5 bases and J by 5 bases, leaving 12 bases between them. This CDR3 has 13 amino acids. The CDR3 bases are TGTGCCAGCAGCCTTGACCTGGGAACTGAAGCTTTCTTT. The encoded protein is CASSLDLGTEAFF.

This clonotype turned up a few times. The J gene is TRBJ2-5, the V gene TRBV5-4, with 11 bases matching TRBD2. CDR1 is SGHNT, CDR2 YYREEE, per germline (reference sequence). V lost 3 bases to trimming and J lost 3 bases; unmatched junction nucleotides: 7. The CDR3 is made up of 16 amino acids. In DNA, the CDR3 is TGTGCCAGCAGCTCCCCTGAGGGACTAGCGGAAGAGACCCAGTACTTC. The encoded protein is CASSSPEGLAEETQYF.

This clonotype was counted only a few times. The gene calls are TRBV4-1 and TRBJ1-6; 10 bases fit TRBD1. This CDR3 has 15 amino acids. Germline V CDR1 and CDR2: MGHRA, YSYEKL. J gave up 9 bases and V 3 bases, and 5 bases lay outside the gene matches. CDR3 protein: CASSQTGTGVSPLHF. CDR3 sequence (DNA): TGCGCCAGCAGCCAGACCGGGACAGGGGTTTCACCCCTCCACTTT.

Regarding this clonotype: Compared with germline, one end of the junction differs, possibly owing to a read error. V usage is TRBV7-6 and J usage is TRBJ2-7; 8 bases fit TRBD1. In germline, CDR1 is SGHVS, CDR2 FNYEAQ. The length of the CDR3 is 13 residues. DNA of the CDR3: TGTGCCAACAGCTTCGGACAGGGCGGCGAGCAGTACTTC. Translation: CANSFGQGGEQYF.

This clonotype was observed a handful of times. The chain is built from TRBV18 and TRBJ1-1; a possible D gene is TRBD1 (5 bases). The CDR3 covers 15 residues. The ends were cut back, 3 bases at V and 0 bases at J, with 11 bases in the middle. Germline V lookup: CDR1 KGHSH, CDR2 LQKENI. CDR3 nucleotide sequence: TGTGCCAGCTCACCTACGACAGTCATGAACACTGAAGCTTTCTTT. Encoded protein: CASSPTTVMNTEAFF. Using reference TRBV18 and TRBJ1-1 for the parts outside the CDR3, the full variable domain is NAGVMQNPRHLVRRRGQEARLRCSPMKGHSHVYWYRQLPEEGLKFMVYLQKENIIDESGMPKERFSAEFPKEGPSILRIQQVVRGDSAAYFCASSPTTVMNTEAFFGQGTRLTVV.

This clonotype has only one observation. The CDR3 ends on some other residue instead of the conserved phenylalanine or tryptophan, so this is likely a read error. The rearrangement uses TRBV6-1 and TRBJ2-5; TRBD1 agrees at 8 bases. This CDR3 contains 13 residues. Germline V gene sequence: CDR1 MNHNS, CDR2 SASEGT. V gave up 8 bases and J gave up 2 bases; unmatched junction bases: 4. The CDR3 is CASPGTGQETQYL. CDR3 DNA: TGTGCCAGCCCTGGGACAGGACAAGAGACCCAGTACCTC.

The V and J genes are TRBV6-5 and TRBJ1-3, with D hard to call. Trimming pared 5 bases from V and 2 bases from J, leaving 4 bases between. The CDR3 is 12 amino acids. Germline V CDR1 and CDR2: MNHEY, SVGAGI. The CDR3 DNA reads TGTGCCAGCAGTAACACTGGAAACACCATATATTTT. It yields the protein CASSNTGNTIYF.

The rearrangement joins TRBV11-2 to TRBJ1-6; no clear D. V shed 1 base and J shed 7 bases, with 11 bases lying between them. The CDR3 extends over 15 amino acids. CDR1 and CDR2 (germline): SGHAT, FQNNGV. CDR3 nucleotides: TGTGCCAGCAGCTTAGGTCCACTGCCAAATTCACCCCTCCACTTT. This translates into CASSLGPLPNSPLHF.

This clonotype was seen many times. The chain couples TRBV5-6 to TRBJ1-4; D perhaps matches TRBD1 (5 bases). The length of the CDR3 is 15 residues. The V and J ends lost 0 bases and 3 bases respectively, with 9 bases between them. Germline CDR1 reads SGHDT; CDR2 reads YYEEEE. As DNA, the CDR3 is TGTGCCAGCAGCTTGGAACAGGCCGCTAATGAAAAACTGTTTTTT. Protein product: CASSLEQAANEKLFF.

The CDR3: CASIYIRGGQETQYF. The CDR3 nucleotides read TGTGCCAGCATCTACATCAGGGGCGGCCAAGAGACCCAGTACTTC. The chain employs TRBV7-2 and TRBJ2-5; weak D call: TRBD1 (6 bases). Looked up from germline, CDR1 is SGHTA and CDR2 is FQGNSA. The germline V and J ends were trimmed by 7 bases and 1 base, with 16 bases remaining between them. The CDR3 covers 15 residues.

At least ten counts were recorded for this clonotype. The gene calls are TRBV7-6 and TRBJ1-1; 11 nucleotides align to TRBD1. The CDR3 spans 15 residues. Losses at the gene ends were 5 bases for V and 2 bases for J; bases not matched to a gene: 4. CDR1 SGHVS and CDR2 FNYEAQ come from the germline V gene. The CDR3 region is CASSQDRGRNTEAFF. DNA for the CDR3: TGTGCCAGCAGCCAGGACAGGGGGCGAAACACTGAAGCTTTCTTT.

The chain links TRBV19 to TRBJ2-7, with unresolved D. Between the trimmed V and J ends, which lost 6 bases and 2 bases, there was a span of 14 bases. CDR3 size: 14 residues. The germline CDR1 and CDR2 sequences are LNHDA and SQIVND (reference sequence). The CDR3 DNA reads as TGTGCCAGTAGACCCTCCCACGGCCCCTACGAGCAGTACTTC. Protein: CASRPSHGPYEQYF.

V and J are TRBV27 and TRBJ2-1; D may be TRBD2 (6 bases). The germline V gene encodes CDR1 MNHEY and CDR2 SMNVEV (reference sequence). V lost 8 bases, J lost 1 base, and 9 bases lay in between. CDR3 length: 13 amino acids. CDR3 in amino acids: CASGGLSYNEQFF. The CDR3 DNA reads as TGTGCCAGCGGGGGGTTATCCTACAATGAGCAGTTCTTC.

The chain has TRBV4-2 and TRBJ2-5; TRBD2 matches at 12 bases. Per the germline V gene, CDR1 is LGHNA and CDR2 is YNFKEQ. The CDR3 extends over 19 amino acids. Germline trimming cut 0 bases from V and 0 bases from J; bases unmatched to any gene: 8. CDR3 protein: CASSQDRLAGGTYQETQYF. The CDR3 DNA reads TGTGCCAGCAGCCAAGATAGGCTAGCGGGAGGGACGTACCAAGAGACCCAGTACTTC.

The V and J genes are TRBV11-2 and TRBJ2-7; either TRBD1 or TRBD2 may fit D (7 bases each). The CDR3 is 14 residues long. CDR1 is SGHAT and CDR2 is FQNNGV in the germline V gene. The V end was cut by 1 base, the J end by 6 bases, with 13 bases between. The CDR3, as DNA: TGTGCCAGCAGCTTAGTGACAGGGAGGGTCGAGCAGTACTTC. Amino acid sequence: CASSLVTGRVEQYF. The full variable domain, rest sourced from reference TRBV11-2 and TRBJ2-7, is EAGVAQSPRYKIIEKRQSVAFWCNPISGHATLYWYQQILGQGPKLLIQFQNNGVVDDSQLPKDRFSAERLKGVDSTLKIQPAKLEDSAVYLCASSLVTGRVEQYFGPGTRLTVT.

Details on this clonotype: The conserved phenylalanine or tryptophan normally closing the CDR3 is absent here, so this likely arose from a read error. This chain uses TRBV7-9 with TRBJ2-2, with D possibly being TRBD1 or TRBD2 (5 bases each). CDR3 length equals 16 residues. The V end lost 1 base, the J end lost 1 base, and 10 bases lay between the germline ends. Germline V gene lookup returns CDR1 SEHNR and CDR2 FQNEAQ (reference sequence). CDR3 coding DNA: TGTGCCAGCAGCTTAGGAGCGAGGGGGAACACCGGGGAGCTGTTTCTT. As protein: CASSLGARGNTGELFL.

This clonotype was seen ten or more times. Since the CDR3 does not end with the conserved phenylalanine or tryptophan, this likely comes from a read error. The DNA is left out, because the CDR3 cannot be placed on it with certainty; the CDR3 is given as TCRdb lists it. This chain links TRBV30 with TRBJ2-1; the table's D call TRBD2 went unverified against the DNA. The CDR3 is 9 amino acids long, termini counted. Germline loops: CDR1 GTSNPN, CDR2 SVGIG (reference sequence). The CDR3 spells CAWTPSYRR.